Sequencing of this T cell receptor (beta chain) was carried out in a study of PD-1 blockade in classical Hodgkin lymphoma. Regarding the study as a whole: Baseline diversity was lower in partial responders and progressors than complete responders.

This clone was recorded once. Antigen specificity is unknown. Germline loops: CDR1 SGHNT, CDR2 YYREEE (reference sequence). The germline V and J ends were trimmed by 2 bases and 1 base, with 6 bases remaining between them. CDR3 length equals 14 residues. Clones were sequenced by immunoSEQ multiplex PCR, and TCRdb holds only the in-frame ones, with some missing. Of approximately 10,000 clones in the sample, about 88% were seen once. Indicated time point: cycle 4 day 1 (C4D1), after more than five weeks of nivolumab. Every patient experienced relapse after autologous stem cell transplantation, and brentuximab vedotin exposure varied. Applied to thawed PBMCs, magnetic negative selection was the method used to isolate CD8+ T cells.

The rearrangement links TRBV5-4 to TRBJ2-2; D ambiguous. Sample: CD8+ T cells from blood, taken before the fourth cycle of nivolumab. The sequence derives from a human donor with classical Hodgkin lymphoma. The donor label of this sample is uncertain. CDR3 bases: TGTGCCAGCAGCTTCCCTCAGAACACCGGGGAGCTGTTTTTT. Translating it yields CASSFPQNTGELFF.